This TCR beta chain was observed in a study of blood T cell repertoires in COVID-19. Study-wide context: Acute-phase and convalescent COVID-19 samples originated in the United States, Italy and Spain.

Under the authors' procedure: Estimation of nucleated cell counts was performed using reference gene primer amplification. This table comes from immunoSEQ multiplex PCR, and its TCRdb copy is limited to in-frame clones, with some not included. The D gene and trimming were derived from the DNA, and the V and J assignments and clone size from that table. The sample contains 120,000 or so clones, 69% of which appear only once. The CDR3 contains 14 residues. The V and J ends lost 7 bases and 6 bases respectively, with 17 bases between them. Germline loops: CDR1 MNHEY, CDR2 SVGAGI. The receptor's source is a woman in her seventies with acute or convalescent COVID-19. The source material was peripheral blood. The chain uses TRBV6-5 and TRBJ2-3; TRBD1 might be the D (5 bases). The CDR3 region has the DNA TGTGCCAGCAAAGGAACTTGGGGCAGGGATACGCAGTATTTT. Protein product: CASKGTWGRDTQYF.